The sequence of this T cell receptor beta chain was determined in a study of radiation and T cells in renal cell carcinoma. The time point: baseline pretreatment blood. Treatment denoted: 15 Gy SBRT to primary tumor, nephrectomy 4 weeks later. CDR3 length: 15 residues. Germline-derived CDR1 and CDR2 are SGDLS and YYNGEE. Trimming took 0 bases from V and 4 from J; bases not matched to a gene: 1. Sequenced by immunoSEQ multiplex PCR; TCRdb stores in-frame clones only, minus some. This sample carries 40,000 to 50,000 clones, approximately 83% of them seen once, and the ten largest clones take 31%. The sample was blood, taken from a patient whose treatment included radiotherapy and nephrectomy. V usage is TRBV9 and J usage is TRBJ2-2; 9 nucleotides align to TRBD2. The sequence was obtained from a woman in her 70s with renal cell carcinoma. The DNA of the CDR3 is TGTGCCAGCAGCGTAGGCGGGAGGGGCACCGGGGAGCTGTTTTTT. It yields the protein CASSVGGRGTGELFF.